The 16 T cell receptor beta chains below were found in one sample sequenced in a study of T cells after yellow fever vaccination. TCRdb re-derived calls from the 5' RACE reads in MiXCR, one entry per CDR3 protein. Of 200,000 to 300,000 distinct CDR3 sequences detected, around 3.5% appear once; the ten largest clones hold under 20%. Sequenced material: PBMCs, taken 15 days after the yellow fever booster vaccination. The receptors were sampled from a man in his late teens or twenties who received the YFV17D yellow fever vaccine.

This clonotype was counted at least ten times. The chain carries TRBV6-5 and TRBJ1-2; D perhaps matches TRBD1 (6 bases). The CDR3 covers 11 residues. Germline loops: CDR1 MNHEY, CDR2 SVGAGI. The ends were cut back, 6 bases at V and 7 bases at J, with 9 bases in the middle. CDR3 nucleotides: TGTGCCAGCAGGAGGGGGGGTGGCTACACCTTC. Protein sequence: CASRRGGGYTF.

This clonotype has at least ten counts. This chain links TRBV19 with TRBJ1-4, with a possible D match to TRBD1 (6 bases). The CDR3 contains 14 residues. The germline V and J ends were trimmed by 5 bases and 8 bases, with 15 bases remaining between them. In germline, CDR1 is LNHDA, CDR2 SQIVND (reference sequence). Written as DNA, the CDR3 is TGTGCCAGTAGTGATACAGGGTCTTTCGAAAAACTGTTTTTT. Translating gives CASSDTGSFEKLFF.

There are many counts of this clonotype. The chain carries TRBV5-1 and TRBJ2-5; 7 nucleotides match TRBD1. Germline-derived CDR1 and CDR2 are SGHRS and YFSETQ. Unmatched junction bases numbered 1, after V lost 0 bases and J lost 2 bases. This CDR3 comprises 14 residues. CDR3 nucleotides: TGCGCCAGCAGCTTGGTGACAGGGCAAGAGACCCAGTACTTC. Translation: CASSLVTGQETQYF. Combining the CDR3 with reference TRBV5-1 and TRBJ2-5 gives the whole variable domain KAGVTQTPRYLIKTRGQQVTLSCSPISGHRSVSWYQQTPGQGLQFLFEYFSETQRNKGNFPGRFSGRQFSNSRSEMNVSTLELGDSALYLCASSLVTGQETQYFGPGTRLLVL.

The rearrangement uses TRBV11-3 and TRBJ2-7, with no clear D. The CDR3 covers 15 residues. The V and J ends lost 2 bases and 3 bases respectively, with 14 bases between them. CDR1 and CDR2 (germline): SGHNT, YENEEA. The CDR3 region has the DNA TGTGCCAGCAGCTTAACACCCTCAAAGGGCTACGAGCAGTACGTC. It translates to CASSLTPSKGYEQYV.

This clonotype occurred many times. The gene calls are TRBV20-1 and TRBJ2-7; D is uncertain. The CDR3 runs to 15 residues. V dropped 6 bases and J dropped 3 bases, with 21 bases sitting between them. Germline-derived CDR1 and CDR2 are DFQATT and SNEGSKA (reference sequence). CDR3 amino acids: CSATTPLQAHYEQYF. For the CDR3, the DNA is TGCAGTGCCACGACCCCACTCCAGGCCCACTACGAGCAGTACTTC.

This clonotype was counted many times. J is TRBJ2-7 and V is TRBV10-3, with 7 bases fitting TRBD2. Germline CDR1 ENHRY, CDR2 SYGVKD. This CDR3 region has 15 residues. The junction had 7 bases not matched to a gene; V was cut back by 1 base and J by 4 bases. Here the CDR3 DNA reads TGTGCCATCAGTGAGTATAGCGGGTCACGGTACGAGCAGTACTTC. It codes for CAISEYSGSRYEQYF.

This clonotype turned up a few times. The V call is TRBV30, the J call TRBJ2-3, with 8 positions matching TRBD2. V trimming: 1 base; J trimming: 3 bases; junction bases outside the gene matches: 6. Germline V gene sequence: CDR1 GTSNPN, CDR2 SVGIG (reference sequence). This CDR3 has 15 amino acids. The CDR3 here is CAWSAGTRSTDTQYF. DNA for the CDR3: TGTGCCTGGAGTGCCGGGACTAGGTCGACAGATACGCAGTATTTT. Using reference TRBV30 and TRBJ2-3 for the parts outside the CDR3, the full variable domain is SQTIHQWPATLVQPVGSPLSLECTVEGTSNPNLYWYRQAAGRGLQLLFYSVGIGQISSEVPQNLSASRPQDRQFILSSKKLLLSDSGFYLCAWSAGTRSTDTQYFGPGTRLTVL.

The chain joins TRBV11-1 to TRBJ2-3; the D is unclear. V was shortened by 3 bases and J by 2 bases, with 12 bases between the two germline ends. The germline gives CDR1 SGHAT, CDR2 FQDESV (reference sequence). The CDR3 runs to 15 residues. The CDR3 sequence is CASSFTRLFTDTQYF. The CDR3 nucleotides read TGTGCCAGCAGCTTCACTCGCCTCTTCACAGATACGCAGTATTTT.

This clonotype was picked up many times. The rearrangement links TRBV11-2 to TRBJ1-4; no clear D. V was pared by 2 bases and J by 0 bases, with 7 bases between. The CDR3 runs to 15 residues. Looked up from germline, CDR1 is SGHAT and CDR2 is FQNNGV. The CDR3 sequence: CASSLIAATNEKLFF. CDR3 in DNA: TGTGCCAGCAGCTTAATAGCTGCAACTAATGAAAAACTGTTTTTT.

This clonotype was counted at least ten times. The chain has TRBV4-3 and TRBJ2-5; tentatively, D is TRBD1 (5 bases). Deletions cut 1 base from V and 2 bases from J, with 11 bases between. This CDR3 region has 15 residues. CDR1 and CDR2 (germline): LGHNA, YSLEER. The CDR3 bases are TGCGCCAGCAGCCAAGGTCTCAGGGAACAAGAGACCCAGTACTTC. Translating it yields CASSQGLREQETQYF.

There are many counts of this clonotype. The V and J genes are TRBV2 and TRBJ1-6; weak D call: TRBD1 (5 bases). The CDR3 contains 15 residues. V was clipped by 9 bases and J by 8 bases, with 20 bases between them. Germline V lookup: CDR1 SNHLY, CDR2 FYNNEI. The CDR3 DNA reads TGTGCCAGAGCGTCAGGGCGTGGTCCTGATTCACCCCTCCACTTT. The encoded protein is CARASGRGPDSPLHF.

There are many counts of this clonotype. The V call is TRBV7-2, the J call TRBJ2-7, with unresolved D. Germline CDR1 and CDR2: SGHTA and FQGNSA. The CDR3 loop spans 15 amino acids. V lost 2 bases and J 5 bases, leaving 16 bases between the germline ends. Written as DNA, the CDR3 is TGTGCCAGCAGCTTAATGGCCACTGCGGCCGACGAGCAGTACGTC. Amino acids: CASSLMATAADEQYV.

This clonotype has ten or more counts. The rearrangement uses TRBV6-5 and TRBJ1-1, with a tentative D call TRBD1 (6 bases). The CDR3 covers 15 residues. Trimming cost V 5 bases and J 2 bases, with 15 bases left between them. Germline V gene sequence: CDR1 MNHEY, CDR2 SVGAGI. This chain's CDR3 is CASSGPRGGNTEAFF. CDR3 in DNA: TGTGCCAGCAGTGGCCCCAGGGGAGGAAACACTGAAGCTTTCTTT.

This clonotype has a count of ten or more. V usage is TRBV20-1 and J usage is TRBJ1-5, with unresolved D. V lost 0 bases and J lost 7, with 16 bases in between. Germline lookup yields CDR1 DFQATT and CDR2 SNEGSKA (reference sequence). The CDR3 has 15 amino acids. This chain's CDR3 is CSARDPEGGRQPQHF. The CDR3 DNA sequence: TGCAGTGCTAGAGATCCCGAAGGAGGGAGGCAGCCCCAGCATTTT.

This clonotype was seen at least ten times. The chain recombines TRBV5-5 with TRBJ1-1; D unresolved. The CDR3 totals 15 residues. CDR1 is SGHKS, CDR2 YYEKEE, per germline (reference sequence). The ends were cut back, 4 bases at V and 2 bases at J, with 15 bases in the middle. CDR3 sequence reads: CASSLGWVQNTEAFF. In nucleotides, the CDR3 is TGTGCCAGCAGCCTGGGCTGGGTCCAAAACACTGAAGCTTTCTTT.

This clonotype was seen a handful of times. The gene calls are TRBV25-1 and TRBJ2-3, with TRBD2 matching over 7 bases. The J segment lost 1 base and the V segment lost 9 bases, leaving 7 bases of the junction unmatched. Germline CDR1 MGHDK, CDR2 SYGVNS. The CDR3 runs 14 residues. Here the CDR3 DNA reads TGTGCCAGTAACCTAGCGGCTGGCACAGATACGCAGTATTTT. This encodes CASNLAAGTDTQYF. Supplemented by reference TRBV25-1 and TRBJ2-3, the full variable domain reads EADIYQTPRYLVIGTGKKITLECSQTMGHDKMYWYQQDPGMELHLIHYSYGVNSTEKGDLSSESTVSRIRTEHFPLTLESARPSHTSQYLCASNLAAGTDTQYFGPGTRLTVL.